Listed below are T cell receptor beta chains from one sample, sequenced in a study of a mutant IDH1 vaccine in newly diagnosed glioma. Antigens for these TCRs are unknown. Sequencing used immunoSEQ multiplex PCR; TCRdb keeps in-frame clones, though not all of them. This sample has about 56,000 clones, with about 87% found just once. The sample here was PBMCs, taken from a glioma patient whose treatment included an IDH1 peptide vaccine. The origin of the receptors is a man aged 35 to 55 with glioma. Each CDR3 is given with its conserved first and last residue. The order of the fields is D gene, clone size, J gene, V gene, CDR3 protein, CDR3 DNA. A D gene is named only where the DNA matches it firmly. Size is omitted from some rows. Given values are once, few, many or a class for expanded clones.

D gene: .; clone size: .; J gene: TRBJ2-1; V gene: TRBV7-3; CDR3 protein: CASSLRRVSYNEQFF; CDR3 DNA: TGTGCCAGCAGCTTAAGGCGGGTCTCCTACAATGAGCAGTTCTTC
D gene: TRBD2; clone size: .; J gene: TRBJ2-7; V gene: TRBV28; CDR3 protein: CASSLGLAGSYEQYF; CDR3 DNA: TGTGCCAGCAGTTTAGGTCTAGCGGGATCCTACGAGCAGTACTTC
D gene: .; clone size: .; J gene: TRBJ2-7; V gene: TRBV19; CDR3 protein: CASSIKWGDYEQYF; CDR3 DNA: TGTGCCAGTAGTATTAAATGGGGGGACTACGAGCAGTACTTC
D gene: .; clone size: .; J gene: TRBJ1-1; V gene: TRBV7-9; CDR3 protein: CASSLEEDYTEAFF; CDR3 DNA: TGTGCCAGCAGCTTAGAGGAGGATTACACTGAAGCTTTCTTT
D gene: .; clone size: .; J gene: TRBJ2-3; V gene: TRBV7-2; CDR3 protein: CASSLRTATTDTQYF; CDR3 DNA: TGTGCCAGCAGCTTACGGACAGCTACCACAGATACGCAGTATTTT
D gene: TRBD2; clone size: .; J gene: TRBJ2-2; V gene: TRBV9; CDR3 protein: CASLRASGNNGELFF; CDR3 DNA: TGTGCCAGCCTGAGGGCTAGCGGGAATAACGGGGAGCTGTTTTTT
D gene: TRBD2; clone size: .; J gene: TRBJ2-1; V gene: TRBV27; CDR3 protein: CASESSGSGEQFF; CDR3 DNA: TGTGCCAGTGAGTCTAGCGGGAGCGGCGAGCAGTTCTTC
D gene: TRBD1; clone size: .; J gene: TRBJ1-5; V gene: TRBV18; CDR3 protein: CASSSGQQNQPQHF; CDR3 DNA: TGTGCCAGCTCCTCGGGACAGCAAAATCAGCCCCAGCATTTT
D gene: .; clone size: .; J gene: TRBJ2-3; V gene: TRBV13; CDR3 protein: CASSSPLTRVADTQYF; CDR3 DNA: TGTGCCAGCAGCTCCCCTTTGACCCGAGTGGCAGATACGCAGTATTTT
D gene: TRBD1; clone size: once; J gene: TRBJ2-3; V gene: TRBV5-1; CDR3 protein: CASSSGTGETTDTQYF; CDR3 DNA: TGCGCCAGCAGCTCCGGGACAGGGGAAACCACAGATACGCAGTATTTT
D gene: .; clone size: once; J gene: TRBJ1-5; V gene: TRBV19; CDR3 protein: CASSLRNQPQHF; CDR3 DNA: TGTGCCAGTAGTCTTAGGAATCAGCCCCAGCATTTT
D gene: .; clone size: .; J gene: TRBJ2-7; V gene: TRBV2; CDR3 protein: CASSGSVYEQYF; CDR3 DNA: TGTGCCAGCAGCGGGTCCGTATACGAGCAGTACTTC
D gene: .; clone size: .; J gene: TRBJ2-3; V gene: TRBV27; CDR3 protein: CASSLTGYADTQYF; CDR3 DNA: TGTGCCAGCAGTTTAACGGGGTATGCAGATACGCAGTATTTT
D gene: TRBD2; clone size: once; J gene: TRBJ2-7; V gene: TRBV6-5; CDR3 protein: CATLTSGSYEQYF; CDR3 DNA: TGTGCCACCTTGACTAGCGGGAGCTACGAGCAGTACTTC
D gene: .; clone size: .; J gene: TRBJ2-1; V gene: TRBV2; CDR3 protein: CASRNTGEQFF; CDR3 DNA: TGTGCCAGCAGAAATACGGGAGAGCAGTTCTTC
D gene: .; clone size: .; J gene: TRBJ2-7; V gene: TRBV5-4; CDR3 protein: CASSNKGDRYEQYF; CDR3 DNA: TGTGCCAGCAGCAACAAAGGGGACCGCTACGAGCAGTACTTC
D gene: .; clone size: .; J gene: TRBJ1-1; V gene: TRBV4-2; CDR3 protein: CASSAGTRGTEAFF; CDR3 DNA: TGTGCCAGCAGTGCCGGGACTAGGGGCACTGAAGCTTTCTTT
D gene: TRBD2; clone size: .; J gene: TRBJ2-1; V gene: TRBV11-1; CDR3 protein: CASTRTSGSYHEQFF; CDR3 DNA: TGTGCCAGCACCCGGACTAGCGGGAGTTATCATGAGCAGTTCTTC
D gene: TRBD2; clone size: .; J gene: TRBJ2-1; V gene: TRBV18; CDR3 protein: CASSRTSGSTNEQFF; CDR3 DNA: TGTGCCAGCTCGAGGACTAGCGGGAGTACCAATGAGCAGTTCTTC
D gene: .; clone size: .; J gene: TRBJ1-4; V gene: TRBV10-1; CDR3 protein: CASSTSAGEYEKLFF; CDR3 DNA: TGCGCCAGCAGTACGTCCGCAGGGGAATATGAAAAACTGTTTTTT
D gene: TRBD1; clone size: .; J gene: TRBJ2-4; V gene: TRBV7-9; CDR3 protein: CASSLGQGADIQYF; CDR3 DNA: TGTGCCAGCAGCTTAGGACAGGGGGCGGACATTCAGTACTTC
D gene: .; clone size: few; J gene: TRBJ1-4; V gene: TRBV11-2; CDR3 protein: CASSLYSEKLFF; CDR3 DNA: TGTGCCAGCAGCTTATATTCTGAAAAACTGTTTTTT
D gene: TRBD1; clone size: .; J gene: TRBJ1-2; V gene: TRBV6-5; CDR3 protein: CASHRGANNYGYTF; CDR3 DNA: TGTGCCAGCCACAGGGGGGCGAATAACTATGGCTACACCTTC
D gene: .; clone size: .; J gene: TRBJ1-1; V gene: TRBV6-5; CDR3 protein: CASSTGGGVRAEAFF; CDR3 DNA: TGTGCCAGCAGTACCGGAGGCGGGGTTCGGGCTGAAGCTTTCTTT
D gene: TRBD2; clone size: once; J gene: TRBJ2-7; V gene: TRBV27; CDR3 protein: CASSRTSGYHAHYEQYF; CDR3 DNA: TGTGCCAGCAGCCGGACTAGCGGGTACCACGCGCACTACGAGCAGTACTTC
D gene: .; clone size: .; J gene: TRBJ1-1; V gene: TRBV9; CDR3 protein: CASSVRAEAYEAFF; CDR3 DNA: TGTGCCAGCAGCGTAAGAGCGGAGGCCTATGAAGCTTTCTTT
D gene: TRBD1; clone size: .; J gene: TRBJ1-2; V gene: TRBV5-1; CDR3 protein: CASSFEGASRGYTF; CDR3 DNA: TGCGCCAGCAGCTTCGAGGGGGCATCTAGAGGCTACACCTTC
D gene: .; clone size: once; J gene: TRBJ1-5; V gene: TRBV18; CDR3 protein: CASSRGQSNQPQHF; CDR3 DNA: TGTGCCAGCTCACGTGGACAGTCTAATCAGCCCCAGCATTTT
D gene: .; clone size: .; J gene: TRBJ1-1; V gene: TRBV2; CDR3 protein: CASRPTSGPPSVNTEAFF; CDR3 DNA: TGTGCCAGCAGACCCACGTCGGGGCCTCCCTCCGTGAACACTGAAGCTTTCTTT
D gene: TRBD1; clone size: .; J gene: TRBJ1-2; V gene: TRBV4-1; CDR3 protein: CASSQDRGLGYGYTF; CDR3 DNA: TGCGCCAGCAGCCAAGACAGGGGGCTCGGCTATGGCTACACCTTC
D gene: .; clone size: .; J gene: TRBJ2-5; V gene: TRBV7-5; CDR3 protein: CVRNFGHGEETQYF; CDR3 DNA: TGTGTCAGAAACTTCGGGCACGGGGAGGAGACCCAGTACTTC
D gene: .; clone size: .; J gene: TRBJ1-2; V gene: TRBV7-9; CDR3 protein: CASSLFSGDGYTF; CDR3 DNA: TGTGCCAGCAGCTTATTTTCGGGAGATGGCTACACCTTC
D gene: TRBD1; clone size: .; J gene: TRBJ1-2; V gene: TRBV10-2; CDR3 protein: CASRGQGSGDYGYTF; CDR3 DNA: TGCGCCAGCAGGGGACAGGGGTCGGGGGACTATGGCTACACCTTC
D gene: .; clone size: .; J gene: TRBJ2-7; V gene: TRBV7-6; CDR3 protein: CASSSGLLYEQYF; CDR3 DNA: TGTGCCAGCAGCAGCGGGTTGCTCTACGAGCAGTACTTC
D gene: TRBD2; clone size: .; J gene: TRBJ2-5; V gene: TRBV4-2; CDR3 protein: CASSQTSLQETQYF; CDR3 DNA: TGTGCCAGCAGCCAGACTAGCTTGCAAGAGACCCAGTACTTC
D gene: .; clone size: .; J gene: TRBJ2-5; V gene: TRBV7-2; CDR3 protein: CASSHNQGYETQYF; CDR3 DNA: TGTGCCAGCAGCCACAACCAGGGGTATGAGACCCAGTACTTC
D gene: .; clone size: few; J gene: TRBJ2-3; V gene: TRBV9; CDR3 protein: CASSVLADTQYF; CDR3 DNA: TGTGCCAGCAGCGTTCTAGCAGATACGCAGTATTTT
D gene: .; clone size: .; J gene: TRBJ1-5; V gene: TRBV6-5; CDR3 protein: CASSKTHAHQPQHF; CDR3 DNA: TGTGCCAGCAGTAAGACCCACGCCCATCAGCCCCAGCATTTT